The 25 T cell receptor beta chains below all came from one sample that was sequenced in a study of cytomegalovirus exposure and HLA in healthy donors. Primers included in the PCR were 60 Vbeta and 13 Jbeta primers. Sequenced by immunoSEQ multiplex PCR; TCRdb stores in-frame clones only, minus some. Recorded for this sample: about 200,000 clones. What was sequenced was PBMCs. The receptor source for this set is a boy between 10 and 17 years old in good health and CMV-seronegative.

In DNA form, the CDR3 reads TGCAGTCCCTCGGGTGAAGCTTTCTTT. Translating gives CSPSGEAFF. V usage is TRBV20-1 and J usage is TRBJ1-1; no clear D. The V gene's germline CDR1 is DFQATT and CDR2 SNEGSKA (reference sequence). V was trimmed by 8 bases and J by 7 bases, leaving 8 bases between them. This CDR3 has 9 amino acids.

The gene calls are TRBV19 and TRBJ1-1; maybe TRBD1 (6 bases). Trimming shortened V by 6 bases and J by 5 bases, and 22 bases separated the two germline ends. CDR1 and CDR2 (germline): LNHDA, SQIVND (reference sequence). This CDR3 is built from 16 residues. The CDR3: CASSHRGTGYRTEAFF. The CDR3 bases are TGTGCCAGTAGCCATAGGGGTACAGGGTATCGAACTGAAGCTTTCTTT.

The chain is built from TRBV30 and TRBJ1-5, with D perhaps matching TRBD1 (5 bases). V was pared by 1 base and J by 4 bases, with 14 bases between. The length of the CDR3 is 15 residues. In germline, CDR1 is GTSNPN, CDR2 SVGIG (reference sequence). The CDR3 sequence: CAWSARQGENQPQHF. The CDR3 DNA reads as TGTGCCTGGAGTGCTAGGCAGGGCGAGAATCAGCCCCAGCATTTT.

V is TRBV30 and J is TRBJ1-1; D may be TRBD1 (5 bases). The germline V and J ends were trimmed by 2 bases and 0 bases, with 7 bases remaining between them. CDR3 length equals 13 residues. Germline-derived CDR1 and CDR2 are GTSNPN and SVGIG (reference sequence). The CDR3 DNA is TGTGCCTGGAGTAAGGGGCTGAACACTGAAGCTTTCTTT. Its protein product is CAWSKGLNTEAFF.

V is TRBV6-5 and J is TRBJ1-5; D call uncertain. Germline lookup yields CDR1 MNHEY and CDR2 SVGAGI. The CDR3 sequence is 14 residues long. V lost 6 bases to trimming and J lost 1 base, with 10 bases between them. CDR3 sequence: CASSSGWSNQPQHF. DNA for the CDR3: TGTGCCAGCAGCTCAGGTTGGAGCAATCAGCCCCAGCATTTT.

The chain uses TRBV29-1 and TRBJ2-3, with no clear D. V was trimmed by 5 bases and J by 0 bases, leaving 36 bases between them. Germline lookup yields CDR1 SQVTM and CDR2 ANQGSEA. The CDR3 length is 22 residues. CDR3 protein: CSVLHYWLEAPGAGTSTDTQYF. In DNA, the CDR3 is TGCAGCGTTCTCCATTATTGGCTCGAGGCGCCCGGCGCCGGCACTAGCACAGATACGCAGTATTTT.

The CDR3 spells CATGTGELFF. As DNA, the CDR3 is TGCGCCACCGGCACCGGGGAGCTGTTTTTT. The chain is built from TRBV4-1 and TRBJ2-2; no reliable D call. The CDR3 has 10 amino acids. Trimming cost V 10 bases and J 4 bases, with 4 bases left between them. Germline CDR1 reads MGHRA; CDR2 reads YSYEKL.

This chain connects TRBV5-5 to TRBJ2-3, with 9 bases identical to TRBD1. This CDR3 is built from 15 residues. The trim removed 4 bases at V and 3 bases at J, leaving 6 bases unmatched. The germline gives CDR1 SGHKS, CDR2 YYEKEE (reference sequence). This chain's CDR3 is CASSRRDRVTDTQYF. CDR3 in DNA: TGTGCCAGCAGCCGCCGGGACAGGGTGACAGATACGCAGTATTTT.

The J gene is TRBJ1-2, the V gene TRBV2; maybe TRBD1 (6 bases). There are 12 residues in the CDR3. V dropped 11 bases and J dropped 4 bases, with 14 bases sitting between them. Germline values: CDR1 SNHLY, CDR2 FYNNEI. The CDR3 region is CASSGGLYGYTF. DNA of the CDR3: TGTGCCTCCAGCGGGGGGCTCTATGGCTACACCTTC.

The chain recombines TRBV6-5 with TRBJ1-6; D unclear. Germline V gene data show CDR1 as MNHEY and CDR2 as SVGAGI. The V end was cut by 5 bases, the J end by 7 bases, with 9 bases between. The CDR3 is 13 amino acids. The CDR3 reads CASSGQANSPLHF. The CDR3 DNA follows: TGTGCCAGCAGTGGTCAGGCGAATTCACCCCTCCACTTT.

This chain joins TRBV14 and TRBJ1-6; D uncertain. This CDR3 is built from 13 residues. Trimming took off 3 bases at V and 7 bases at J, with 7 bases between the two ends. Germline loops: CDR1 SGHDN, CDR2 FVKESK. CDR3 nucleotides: TGTGCCAGCAGCCAGACATTCAATTCACCCCTCCACTTT. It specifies CASSQTFNSPLHF.

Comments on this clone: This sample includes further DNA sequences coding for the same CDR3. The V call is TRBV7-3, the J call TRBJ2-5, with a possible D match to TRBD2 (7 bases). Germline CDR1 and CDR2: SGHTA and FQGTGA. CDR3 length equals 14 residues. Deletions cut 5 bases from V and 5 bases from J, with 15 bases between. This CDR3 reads CASSLTGGSETQYF. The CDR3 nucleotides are TGTGCCAGCAGCCTCACGGGGGGCTCGGAGACCCAGTACTTC.

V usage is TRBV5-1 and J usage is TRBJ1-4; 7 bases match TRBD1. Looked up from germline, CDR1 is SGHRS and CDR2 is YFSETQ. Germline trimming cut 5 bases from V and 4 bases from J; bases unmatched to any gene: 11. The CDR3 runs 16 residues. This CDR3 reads CASSPQTGPINEKLFF. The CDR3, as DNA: TGCGCCAGCAGTCCGCAGACAGGGCCCATTAATGAAAAACTGTTTTTT.

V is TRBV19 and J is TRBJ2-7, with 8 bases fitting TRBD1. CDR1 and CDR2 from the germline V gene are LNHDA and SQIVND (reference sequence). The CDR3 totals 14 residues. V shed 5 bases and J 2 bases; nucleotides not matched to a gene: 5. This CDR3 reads CASSGSRGPYEQYF. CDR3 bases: TGTGCCAGTAGTGGTAGCAGGGGGCCCTACGAGCAGTACTTC.

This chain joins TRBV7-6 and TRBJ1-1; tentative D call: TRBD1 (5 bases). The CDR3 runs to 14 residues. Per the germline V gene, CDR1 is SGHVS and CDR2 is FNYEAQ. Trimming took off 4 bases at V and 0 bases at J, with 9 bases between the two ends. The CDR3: CASSSDSLNTEAFF. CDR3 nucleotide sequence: TGTGCCAGCAGCTCCGACAGTTTGAACACTGAAGCTTTCTTT.

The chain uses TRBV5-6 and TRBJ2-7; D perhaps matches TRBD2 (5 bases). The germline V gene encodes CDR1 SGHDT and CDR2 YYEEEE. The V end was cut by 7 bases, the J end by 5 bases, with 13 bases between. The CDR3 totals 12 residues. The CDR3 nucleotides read TGTGCCAGCGCCCTCGCTAGCCACGAGCAGTACTTC. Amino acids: CASALASHEQYF. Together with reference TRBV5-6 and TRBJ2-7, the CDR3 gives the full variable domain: DAGVTQSPTHLIKTRGQQVTLRCSPKSGHDTVSWYQQALGQGPQFIFQYYEEEERQRGNFPDRFSGHQFPNYSSELNVNALLLGDSALYLCASALASHEQYFGPGTRLTVT.

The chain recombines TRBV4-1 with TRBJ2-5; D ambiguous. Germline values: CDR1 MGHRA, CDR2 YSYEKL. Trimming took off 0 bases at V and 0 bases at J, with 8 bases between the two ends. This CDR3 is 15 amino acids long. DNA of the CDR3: TGCGCCAGCAGCCAAGATCTAGTCTACCAAGAGACCCAGTACTTC. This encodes CASSQDLVYQETQYF.

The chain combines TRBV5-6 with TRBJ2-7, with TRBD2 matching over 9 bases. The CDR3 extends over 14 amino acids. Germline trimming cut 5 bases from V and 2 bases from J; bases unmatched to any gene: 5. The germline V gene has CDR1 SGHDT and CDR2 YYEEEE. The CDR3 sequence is CASSEGLAPYEQYF. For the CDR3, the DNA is TGTGCCAGCAGTGAGGGACTAGCTCCCTACGAGCAGTACTTC. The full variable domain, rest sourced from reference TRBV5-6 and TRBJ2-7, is DAGVTQSPTHLIKTRGQQVTLRCSPKSGHDTVSWYQQALGQGPQFIFQYYEEEERQRGNFPDRFSGHQFPNYSSELNVNALLLGDSALYLCASSEGLAPYEQYFGPGTRLTVT.

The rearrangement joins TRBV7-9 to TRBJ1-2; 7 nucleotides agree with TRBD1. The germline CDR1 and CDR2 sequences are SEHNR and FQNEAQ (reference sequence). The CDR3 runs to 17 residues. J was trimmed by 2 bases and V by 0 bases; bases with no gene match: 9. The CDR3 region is CASSLAFMGQMNYGYTF. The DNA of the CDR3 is TGTGCCAGCAGCTTAGCGTTCATGGGACAGATGAACTATGGCTACACCTTC.

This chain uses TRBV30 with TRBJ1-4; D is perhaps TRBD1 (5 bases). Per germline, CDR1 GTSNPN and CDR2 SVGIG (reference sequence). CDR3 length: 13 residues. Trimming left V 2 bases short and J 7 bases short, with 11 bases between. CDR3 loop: CAWSRGAGEKLFF. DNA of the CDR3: TGTGCCTGGAGTCGCGGGGCTGGTGAAAAACTGTTTTTT.

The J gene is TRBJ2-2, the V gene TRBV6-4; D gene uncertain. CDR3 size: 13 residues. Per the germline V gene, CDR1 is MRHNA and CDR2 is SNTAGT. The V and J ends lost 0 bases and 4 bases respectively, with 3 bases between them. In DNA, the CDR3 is TGTGCCAGCAGTGACTCGAGCACCGGGGAGCTGTTTTTT. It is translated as CASSDSSTGELFF.

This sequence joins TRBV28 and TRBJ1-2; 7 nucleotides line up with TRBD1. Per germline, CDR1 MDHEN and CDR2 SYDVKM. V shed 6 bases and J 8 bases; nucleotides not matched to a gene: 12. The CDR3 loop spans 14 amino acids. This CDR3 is CASREEGATWGYTF. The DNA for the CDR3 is TGTGCCAGCAGAGAGGAGGGGGCAACGTGGGGCTACACCTTC.

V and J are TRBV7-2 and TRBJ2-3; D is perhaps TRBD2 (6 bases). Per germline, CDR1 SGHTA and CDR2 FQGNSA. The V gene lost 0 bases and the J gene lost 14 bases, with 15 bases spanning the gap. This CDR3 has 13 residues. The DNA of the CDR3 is TGTGCCAGCAGCTTAGCCGGAGCGGGCGAGCTGTATTTT. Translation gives CASSLAGAGELYF.

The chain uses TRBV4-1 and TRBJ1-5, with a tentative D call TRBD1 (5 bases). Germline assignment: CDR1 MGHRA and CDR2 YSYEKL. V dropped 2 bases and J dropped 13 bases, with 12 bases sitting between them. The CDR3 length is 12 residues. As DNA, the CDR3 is TGCGCCAGCAGCCAATGGCCCCAGGGTCAGCATTTT. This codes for CASSQWPQGQHF.

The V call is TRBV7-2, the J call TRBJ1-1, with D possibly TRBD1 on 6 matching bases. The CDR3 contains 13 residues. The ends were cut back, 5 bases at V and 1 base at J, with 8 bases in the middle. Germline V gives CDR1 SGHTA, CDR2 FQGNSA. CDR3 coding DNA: TGTGCCAGCAGCGTGACAGGGAACACTGAAGCTTTCTTT. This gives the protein CASSVTGNTEAFF.